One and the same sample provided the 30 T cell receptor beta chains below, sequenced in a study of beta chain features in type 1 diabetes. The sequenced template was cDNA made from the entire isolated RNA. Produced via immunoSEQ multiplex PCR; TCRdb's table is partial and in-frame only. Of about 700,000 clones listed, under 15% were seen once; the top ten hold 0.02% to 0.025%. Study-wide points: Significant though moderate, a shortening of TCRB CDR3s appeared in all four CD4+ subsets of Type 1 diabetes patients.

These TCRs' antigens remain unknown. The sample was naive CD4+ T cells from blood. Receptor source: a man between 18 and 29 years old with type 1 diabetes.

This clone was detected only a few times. For the CDR3, the DNA is TGCAGCGTTCACGGCACAGGGGAATGGGGTGCTTTCTTT. Translation: CSVHGTGEWGAFF. The V gene is TRBV29-1, the J gene TRBJ1-1; 7 bases match TRBD1. The CDR3 has 13 residues. With V trimmed by 5 bases and J by 11 bases, 14 bases remained unmatched. The germline gives CDR1 SQVTM, CDR2 ANQGSEA.

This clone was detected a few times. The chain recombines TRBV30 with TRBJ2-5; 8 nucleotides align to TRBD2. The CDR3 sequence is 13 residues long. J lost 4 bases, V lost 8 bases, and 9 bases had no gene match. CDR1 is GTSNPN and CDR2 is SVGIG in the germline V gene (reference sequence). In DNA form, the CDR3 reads TGTGCCCACCAAGGGAGCGGGGGAGAGACCCAGTACTTC. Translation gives CAHQGSGGETQYF.

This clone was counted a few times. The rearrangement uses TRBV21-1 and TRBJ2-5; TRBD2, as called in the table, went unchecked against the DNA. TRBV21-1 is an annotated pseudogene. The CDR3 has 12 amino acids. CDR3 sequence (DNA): TGTGCCAGCAGCAAAGTCCCGGTAGCCCAGTACTTC. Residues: CASSKVPVAQYF.

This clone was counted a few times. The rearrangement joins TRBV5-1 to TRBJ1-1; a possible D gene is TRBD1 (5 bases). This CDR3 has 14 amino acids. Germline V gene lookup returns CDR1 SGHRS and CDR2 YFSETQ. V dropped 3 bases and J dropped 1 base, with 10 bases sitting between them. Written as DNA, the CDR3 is TGCGCCAGCAGCTGGACGACAGAGAACACTGAAGCTTTCTTT. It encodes CASSWTTENTEAFF.

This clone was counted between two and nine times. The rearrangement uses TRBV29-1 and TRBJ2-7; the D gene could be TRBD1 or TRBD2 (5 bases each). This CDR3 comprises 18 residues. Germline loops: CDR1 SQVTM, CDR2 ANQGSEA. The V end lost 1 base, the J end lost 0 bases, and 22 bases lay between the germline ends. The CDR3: CSVEGLIEGPTFSYEQYF. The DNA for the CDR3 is TGCAGCGTTGAAGGCCTCATAGAGGGGCCGACCTTCTCCTACGAGCAGTACTTC.

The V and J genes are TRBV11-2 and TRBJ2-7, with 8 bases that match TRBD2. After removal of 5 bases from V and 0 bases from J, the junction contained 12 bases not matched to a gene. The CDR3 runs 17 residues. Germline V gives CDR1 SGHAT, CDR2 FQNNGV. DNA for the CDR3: TGTGCCAGCAGCCTCCCTTATCTGCGGGGGGCCTCCTACGAGCAGTACTTC. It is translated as CASSLPYLRGASYEQYF.

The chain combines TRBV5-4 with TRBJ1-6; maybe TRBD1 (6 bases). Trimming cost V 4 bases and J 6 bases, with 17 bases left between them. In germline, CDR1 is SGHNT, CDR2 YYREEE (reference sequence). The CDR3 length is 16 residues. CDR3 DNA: TGTGCCAGCAGCCTAGTCCAGGGGAATCCTAATTCACCCCTCCACTTT. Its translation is CASSLVQGNPNSPLHF.

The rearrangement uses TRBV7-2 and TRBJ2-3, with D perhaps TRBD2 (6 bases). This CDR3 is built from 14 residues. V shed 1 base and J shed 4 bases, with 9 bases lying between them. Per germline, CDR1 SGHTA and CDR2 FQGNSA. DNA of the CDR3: TGTGCCAGCAGCTTAGTACTAGCTGCAGATACGCAGTATTTT. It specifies CASSLVLAADTQYF.

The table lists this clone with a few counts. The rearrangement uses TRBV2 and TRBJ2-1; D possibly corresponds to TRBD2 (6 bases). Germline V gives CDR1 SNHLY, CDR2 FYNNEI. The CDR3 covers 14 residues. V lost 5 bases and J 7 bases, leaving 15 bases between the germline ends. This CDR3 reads CASSMEGPGNEQFF. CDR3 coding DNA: TGTGCCAGCAGTATGGAGGGCCCTGGAAATGAGCAGTTCTTC.

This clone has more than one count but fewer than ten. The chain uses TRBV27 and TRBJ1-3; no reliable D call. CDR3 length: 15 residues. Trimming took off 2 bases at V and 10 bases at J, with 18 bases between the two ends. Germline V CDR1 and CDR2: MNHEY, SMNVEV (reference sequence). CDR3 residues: CASSLHPLWKQTIYF. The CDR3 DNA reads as TGTGCCAGCAGTTTACACCCTCTCTGGAAACAGACCATATATTTT.

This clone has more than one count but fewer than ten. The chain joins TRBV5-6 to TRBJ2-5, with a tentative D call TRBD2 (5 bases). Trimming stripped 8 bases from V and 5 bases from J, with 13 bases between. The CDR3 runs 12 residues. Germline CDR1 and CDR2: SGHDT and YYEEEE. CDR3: CASRHGEETQYF. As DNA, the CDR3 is TGTGCCAGTCGCCACGGGGAGGAGACCCAGTACTTC.

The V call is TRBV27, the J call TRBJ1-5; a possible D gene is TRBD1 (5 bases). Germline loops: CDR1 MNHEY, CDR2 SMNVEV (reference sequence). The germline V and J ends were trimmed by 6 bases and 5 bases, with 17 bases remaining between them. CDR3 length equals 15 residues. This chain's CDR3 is CASSHLGTRDQPQHF. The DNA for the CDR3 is TGTGCCAGCAGCCATCTTGGGACCAGGGATCAGCCCCAGCATTTT.

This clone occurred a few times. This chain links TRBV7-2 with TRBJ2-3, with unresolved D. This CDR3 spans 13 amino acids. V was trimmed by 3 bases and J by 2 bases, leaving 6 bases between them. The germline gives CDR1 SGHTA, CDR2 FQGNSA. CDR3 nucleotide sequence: TGTGCCAGCAGCTTGGTCTACACAGATACGCAGTATTTT. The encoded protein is CASSLVYTDTQYF.

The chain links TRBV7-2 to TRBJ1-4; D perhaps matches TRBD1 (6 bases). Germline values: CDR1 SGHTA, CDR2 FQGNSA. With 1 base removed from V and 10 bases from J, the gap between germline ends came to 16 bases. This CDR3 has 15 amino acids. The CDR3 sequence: CASSLVARGEGKLFF. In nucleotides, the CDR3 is TGTGCCAGCAGCTTAGTTGCCAGGGGAGAAGGAAAACTGTTTTTT.

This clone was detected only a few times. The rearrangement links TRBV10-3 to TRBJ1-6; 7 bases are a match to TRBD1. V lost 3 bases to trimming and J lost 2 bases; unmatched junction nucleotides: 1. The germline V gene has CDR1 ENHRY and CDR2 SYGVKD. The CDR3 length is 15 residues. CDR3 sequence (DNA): TGTGCCATCAGTGACAGGGGGGCCTATAATTCACCCCTCCACTTT. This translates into CAISDRGAYNSPLHF.

The CDR3 sequence is CASSGLDVGTVVYNEQFF. CDR3 nucleotides: TGTGCCAGCAGTGGGCTAGACGTCGGGACAGTTGTTTACAATGAGCAGTTCTTC. The rearrangement uses TRBV27 and TRBJ2-1, with TRBD1 matching over 7 bases. There are 18 residues in the CDR3. V lost 5 bases, J lost 4 bases, and 17 bases stayed unmatched. Germline assignment: CDR1 MNHEY and CDR2 SMNVEV (reference sequence).

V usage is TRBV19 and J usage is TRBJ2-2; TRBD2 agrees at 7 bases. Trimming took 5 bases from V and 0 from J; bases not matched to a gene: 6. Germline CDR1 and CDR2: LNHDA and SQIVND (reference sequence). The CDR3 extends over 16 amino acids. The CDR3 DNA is TGTGCCAGTAGTTCGCCGACTAGCTCGAACACCGGGGAGCTGTTTTTT. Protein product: CASSSPTSSNTGELFF.

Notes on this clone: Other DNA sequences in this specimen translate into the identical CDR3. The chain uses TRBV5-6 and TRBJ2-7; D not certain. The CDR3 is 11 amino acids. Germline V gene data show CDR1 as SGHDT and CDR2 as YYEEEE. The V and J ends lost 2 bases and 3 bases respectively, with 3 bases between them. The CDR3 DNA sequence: TGTGCCAGCAGCTTTCACTACGAGCAGTACTTC. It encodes CASSFHYEQYF.

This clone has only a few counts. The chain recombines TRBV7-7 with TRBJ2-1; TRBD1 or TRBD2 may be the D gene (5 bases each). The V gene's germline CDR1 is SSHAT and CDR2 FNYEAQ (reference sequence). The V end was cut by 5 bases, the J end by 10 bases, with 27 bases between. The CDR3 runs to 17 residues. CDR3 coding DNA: TGTGCCAGCAGCCAGGGCGGAGGCACTGGAGCCATGACGGAGCAGTTCTTC. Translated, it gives CASSQGGGTGAMTEQFF.

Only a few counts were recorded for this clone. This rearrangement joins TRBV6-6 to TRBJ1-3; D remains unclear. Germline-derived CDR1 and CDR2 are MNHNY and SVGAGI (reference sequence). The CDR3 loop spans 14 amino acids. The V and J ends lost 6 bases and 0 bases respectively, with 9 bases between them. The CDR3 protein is CASRAPSSGNTIYF. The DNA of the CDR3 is TGTGCCAGCAGGGCGCCTAGCTCTGGAAACACCATATATTTT.

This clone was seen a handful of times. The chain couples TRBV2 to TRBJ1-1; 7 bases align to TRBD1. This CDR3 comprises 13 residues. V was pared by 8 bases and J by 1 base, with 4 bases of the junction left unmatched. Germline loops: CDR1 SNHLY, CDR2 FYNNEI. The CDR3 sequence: CASAGQTNTEAFF. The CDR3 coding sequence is TGTGCCAGCGCGGGACAGACGAACACTGAAGCTTTCTTT.

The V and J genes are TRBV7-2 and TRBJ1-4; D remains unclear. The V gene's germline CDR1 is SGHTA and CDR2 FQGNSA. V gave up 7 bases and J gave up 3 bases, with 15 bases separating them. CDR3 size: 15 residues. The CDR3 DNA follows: TGTGCCAGCACCCCCTTCGGAGGAGCTAATGAAAAACTGTTTTTT. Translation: CASTPFGGANEKLFF.

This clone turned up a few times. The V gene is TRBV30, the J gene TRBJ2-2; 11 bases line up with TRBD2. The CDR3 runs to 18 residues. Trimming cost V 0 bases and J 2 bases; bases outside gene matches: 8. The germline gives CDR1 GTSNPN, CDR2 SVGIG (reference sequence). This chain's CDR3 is CAWSVSRTSGLNTGELFF. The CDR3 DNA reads TGTGCCTGGAGTGTAAGCAGGACTAGCGGGTTAAACACCGGGGAGCTGTTTTTT. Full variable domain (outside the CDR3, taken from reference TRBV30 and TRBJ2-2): SQTIHQWPATLVQPVGSPLSLECTVEGTSNPNLYWYRQAAGRGLQLLFYSVGIGQISSEVPQNLSASRPQDRQFILSSKKLLLSDSGFYLCAWSVSRTSGLNTGELFFGEGSRLTVL.

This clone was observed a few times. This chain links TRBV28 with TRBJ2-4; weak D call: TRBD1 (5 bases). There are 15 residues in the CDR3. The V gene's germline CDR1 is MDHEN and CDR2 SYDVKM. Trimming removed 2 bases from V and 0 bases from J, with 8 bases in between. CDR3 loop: CASSLRQKAKNIQYF. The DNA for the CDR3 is TGTGCCAGCAGTTTAAGACAGAAAGCCAAAAACATTCAGTACTTC.

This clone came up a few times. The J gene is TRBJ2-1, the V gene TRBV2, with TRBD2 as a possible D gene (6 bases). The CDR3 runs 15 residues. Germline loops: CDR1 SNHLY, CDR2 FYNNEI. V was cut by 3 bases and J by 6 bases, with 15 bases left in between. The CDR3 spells CASSEGPAGGNEQFF. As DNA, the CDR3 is TGTGCCAGCAGTGAGGGCCCCGCCGGGGGCAATGAGCAGTTCTTC.

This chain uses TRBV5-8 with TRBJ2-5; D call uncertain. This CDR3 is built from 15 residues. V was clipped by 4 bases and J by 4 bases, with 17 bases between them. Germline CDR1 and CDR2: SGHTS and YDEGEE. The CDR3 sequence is CASSPKRWVGETQYF. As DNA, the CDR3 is TGTGCCAGCAGCCCCAAACGGTGGGTCGGAGAGACCCAGTACTTC.

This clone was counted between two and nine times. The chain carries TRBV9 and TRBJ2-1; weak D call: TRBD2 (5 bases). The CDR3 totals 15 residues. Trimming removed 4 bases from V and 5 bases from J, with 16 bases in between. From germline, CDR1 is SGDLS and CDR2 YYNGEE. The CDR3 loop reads CASSSEGRGNNEQFF. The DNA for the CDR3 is TGTGCCAGCAGCTCAGAGGGCCGAGGCAACAATGAGCAGTTCTTC.

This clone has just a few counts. The CDR3 region is CASSRTSGDSYEQYF. CDR3 bases: TGTGCCAGCAGCCGGACTAGCGGGGACTCCTACGAGCAGTACTTC. The V and J genes are TRBV13 and TRBJ2-7, with 12 bases matching TRBD2. Trimming at V came to 5 bases and at J to 0 bases, leaving 2 bases not matched to a gene. This CDR3 is 15 amino acids long. CDR1 is PRHDT, CDR2 FYEKMQ, per germline (reference sequence).

The CDR3 DNA is TGTGCCAGCAGTCCCCTGACTAGCGGGGGGGATACACAAGAGACCCAGTACTTC. It specifies CASSPLTSGGDTQETQYF. The chain uses TRBV28 and TRBJ2-5; 14 nucleotides line up with TRBD2. The trim removed 5 bases at V and 2 bases at J, leaving 10 bases unmatched. CDR3 length: 18 amino acids. The V gene's germline CDR1 is MDHEN and CDR2 SYDVKM. Full variable domain (remainder filled in from reference TRBV28 and TRBJ2-5): DVKVTQSSRYLVKRTGEKVFLECVQDMDHENMFWYRQDPGLGLRLIYFSYDVKMKEKGDIPEGYSVSREKKERFSLILESASTNQTSMYLCASSPLTSGGDTQETQYFGPGTRLLVL.

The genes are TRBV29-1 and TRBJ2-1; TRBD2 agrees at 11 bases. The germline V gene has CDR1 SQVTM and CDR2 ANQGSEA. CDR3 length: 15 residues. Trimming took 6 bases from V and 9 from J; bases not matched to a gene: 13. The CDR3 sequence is CSVSLTSGGSGEQFF. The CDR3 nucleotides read TGCAGCGTCTCCCTAACTAGCGGGGGATCGGGTGAGCAGTTCTTC.